This TCR beta chain came from a study of cytomegalovirus exposure and HLA in healthy donors. Study results and caveats: Analyses of presence and absence presupposed an approximately uniform sequencing depth across donors. When analyzed later, the rates of TCR association showed variation by HLA locus, with DRB1 the most and HLA-C the fewest.

Notes on this clone: Its antigen is not known.

Germline V gene lookup returns CDR1 SGDLS and CDR2 YYNGEE. Trimming left V 4 bases short and J 6 bases short, with 20 bases between. The CDR3 consists of 15 residues. 13 Jbeta primers and 60 Vbeta primers were used for the PCR. TCRdb's table, derived via immunoSEQ multiplex PCR, lists solely in-frame clones and lacks some. The table has around 100,000 clones, less than 80% seen once. V is TRBV9 and J is TRBJ2-7; a weak D match, TRBD1 (5 bases). The clonotype was recovered from a young man in good health and CMV-seropositive. The sample was PBMCs. CDR3: CASSPGWARDPEQYF. The CDR3 DNA follows: TGTGCCAGCAGCCCAGGGTGGGCTAGGGATCCCGAGCAGTACTTC.